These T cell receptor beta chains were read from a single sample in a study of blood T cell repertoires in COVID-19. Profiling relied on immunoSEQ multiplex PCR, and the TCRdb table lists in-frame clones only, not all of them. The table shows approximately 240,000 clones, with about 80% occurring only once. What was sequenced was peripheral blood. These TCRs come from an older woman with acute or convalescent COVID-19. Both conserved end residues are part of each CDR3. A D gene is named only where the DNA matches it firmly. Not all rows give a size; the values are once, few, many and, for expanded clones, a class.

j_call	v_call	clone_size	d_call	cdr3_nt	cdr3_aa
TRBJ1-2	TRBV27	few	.	TGTGCCAGCAGCGGGGGGCTGTATAACTATGGCTACACCTTC	CASSGGLYNYGYTF
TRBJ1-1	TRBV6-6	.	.	TGTGCCAGCAGTTACTCTTTTCGGGGATCGAACACTGAAGCTTTCTTT	CASSYSFRGSNTEAFF
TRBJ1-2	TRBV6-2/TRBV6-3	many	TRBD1	TGTGCCAGCAGTGCGACAGGGCCGGGTGGCTACACCTTC	CASSATGPGGYTF
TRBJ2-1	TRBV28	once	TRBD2	TGTGCCAGCAGTCCCACGGGACTAGCGGGGAGCGTTGAGCAGTTCTTC	CASSPTGLAGSVEQFF
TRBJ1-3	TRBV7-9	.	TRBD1	TGTGCCAGCAGCTTCGGGACAGACTCTGGAAACACCATATATTTT	CASSFGTDSGNTIYF
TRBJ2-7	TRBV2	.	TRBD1	TGTGCCAGCAGTCCCGGGACAGGGGACTACGAGCAGTACTTC	CASSPGTGDYEQYF
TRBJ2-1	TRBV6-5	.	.	TGTGCCAGCAGTTACTCAGATGCTGCGCTCAACAATGAGCAGTTCTTC	CASSYSDAALNNEQFF
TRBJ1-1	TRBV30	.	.	TGTGCCTGGAGTACAGGGTGGCAGAACACTGAAGCTTTCTTT	CAWSTGWQNTEAFF
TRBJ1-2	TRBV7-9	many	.	TGTGCCAGCAGCGGACTTTGGGGGGGCTCCGATGGCTACACCTTC	CASSGLWGGSDGYTF
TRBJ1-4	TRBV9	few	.	TGTGCCAGCAGCGTAGGCGGGGTTACTAATGAAAAACTGTTTTTT	CASSVGGVTNEKLFF
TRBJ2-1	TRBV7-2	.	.	TGTGCCAGCAGCTTAGCAGCGGACCTCTACAATGAGCAGTTCTTC	CASSLAADLYNEQFF
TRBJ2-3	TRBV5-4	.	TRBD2	TGTGCCAGCAGCTTGGGAACTAGCGGGGGGGTAACAGATACGCAGTATTTT	CASSLGTSGGVTDTQYF